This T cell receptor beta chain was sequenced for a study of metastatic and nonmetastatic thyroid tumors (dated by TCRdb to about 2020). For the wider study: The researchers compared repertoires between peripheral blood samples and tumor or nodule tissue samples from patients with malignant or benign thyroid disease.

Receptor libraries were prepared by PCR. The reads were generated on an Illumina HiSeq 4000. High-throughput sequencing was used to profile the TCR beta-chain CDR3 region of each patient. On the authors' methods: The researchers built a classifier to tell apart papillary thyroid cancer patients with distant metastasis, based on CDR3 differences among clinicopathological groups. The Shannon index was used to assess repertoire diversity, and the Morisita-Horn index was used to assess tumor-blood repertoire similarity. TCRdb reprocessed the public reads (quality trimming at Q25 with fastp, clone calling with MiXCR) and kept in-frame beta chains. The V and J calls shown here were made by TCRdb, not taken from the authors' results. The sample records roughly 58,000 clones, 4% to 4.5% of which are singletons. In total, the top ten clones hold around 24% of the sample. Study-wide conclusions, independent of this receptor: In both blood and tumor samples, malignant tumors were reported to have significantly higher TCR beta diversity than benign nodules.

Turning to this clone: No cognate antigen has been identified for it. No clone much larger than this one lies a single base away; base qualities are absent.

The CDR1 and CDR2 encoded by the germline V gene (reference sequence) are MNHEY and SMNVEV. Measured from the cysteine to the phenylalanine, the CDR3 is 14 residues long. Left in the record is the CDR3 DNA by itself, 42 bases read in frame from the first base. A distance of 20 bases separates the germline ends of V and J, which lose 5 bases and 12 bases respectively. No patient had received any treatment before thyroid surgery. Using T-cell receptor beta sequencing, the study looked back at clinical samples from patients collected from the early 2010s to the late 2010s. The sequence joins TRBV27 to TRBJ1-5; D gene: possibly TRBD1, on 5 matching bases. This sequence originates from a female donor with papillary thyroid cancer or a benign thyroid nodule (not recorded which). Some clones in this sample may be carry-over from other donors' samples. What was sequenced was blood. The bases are TGTGCCAGCAGTCTAACCGGGGCCCATCAGAACCAGCATTTT. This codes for CASSLTGAHQNQHF.